This entry describes one T cell receptor (beta chain). Its target antigen remains unknown. No much larger clone exists at a distance of one base, and base qualities are not known. The data were obtained in a study of blood T cell repertoires in COVID-19 (TCRdb year 2020). Describing the broader study: The collaborator samples originated in the United States, Italy and Spain and spanned the acute and convalescent phases of COVID-19. Where available, HLA class I and class II types were obtained from metadata supplied by the sample provider rather than from assay-based typing. The material from the prospective study consisted of cDNA or gDNA derived from T cells, B-cell-depleted T cells, or PBMCs. Sample metadata almost always included a de-identified subject ID, COVID-19 status, age in years and sex. The samples were drawn from the first 160 participants of the ongoing ImmuneRACE study and from some 1,300 subjects provided by 6 global collaborators. The repertoires were made available in a free public database intended to serve as a resource for research on the immune response to SARS-CoV-2. The dataset comprised deeply sampled blood TCRbeta repertoires from subjects exposed to, actively infected with, or recovered from COVID-19. What the authors observed across the whole study: Clinical and demographic metadata were provided uncurated, with the amount varying by source and participant.

The germline V gene encodes CDR1 LGHNA and CDR2 YNFKEQ. From its cysteine to its phenylalanine, the CDR3 spans 14 amino acids. Only the CDR3 region is kept as DNA, spanning 42 bases read in frame from base 1. Trimming removed 5 bases from V and 1 base from J, leaving 11 bases between the germline ends. In Seattle, one collaborating source enrolled patients while the infection was active and tracked those patients longitudinally over the course of disease. The collaborating institutions used their own protocols to collect whole blood in K2EDTA tubes. Collaborator samples were shipped for TCRbeta analysis as frozen whole blood, isolated PBMCs, or DNA extracted from either sample type. The immunoSEQ Assay, a bias-controlled multiplex PCR, was used to amplify TCRbeta CDR3 regions from genomic DNA. Concerning the study's data processing: Nucleated cell counts per sample were estimated from amplification of reference gene primers within the assay. To quantify the absolute abundance of each unique TCRbeta CDR3 rearrangement, sequence reads were collapsed and filtered. For each sample, productive Simpson clonality was calculated as the square root of Simpson's diversity index across productive rearrangements. TCRdb took over this immuneACCESS table, retaining in-frame rearrangements with V and J assigned. Such tables are incomplete; in checked studies, under half of the missing clones stem from an unresolved V gene, and the remainder is unexplained. The D gene and trimming were derived from the DNA, and the V and J assignments and clone size from that table. This sample gives 150,000 to 200,000 clones in total; approximately 86% of them show up just once. The ten largest clones take up approximately 8% of the sample.

The source is a woman of 80 years or more with COVID-19, enrolled during active disease. Material: peripheral blood. The chain joins TRBV4-2 to TRBJ2-5; a weak D assignment points to TRBD1 (6 bases agree). The sequence in DNA is TGTGCCAGCAGCAACACAGGGTTCCAAGAGACCCAGTACTTC. Its protein is CASSNTGFQETQYF.